The 16 T cell receptor beta chains presented below share a single source sample, sequenced in a study of shared clonotypes between healthy human individuals. The method was immunoSEQ multiplex PCR; TCRdb's version includes in-frame clones alone and lacks a portion of them. The table lists 640,000 or so clones, around 72% of them singletons. Sequencing was done on a sample of memory CD4+ T cells sorted from blood. The subset denotes: CD45RA-negative fraction. The source is a woman aged 25 to 45 in good health.

Ten or more counts support this clone. The chain has TRBV12-2 and TRBJ2-1. TRBV12-2 is a documented pseudogene. This CDR3 has 12 amino acids. The CDR3 DNA sequence: TGTGCAAGTCGGTTTCTAGGGTATGAGCAGTTCTTC. It yields the protein CASRFLGYEQFF.

The genes are TRBV27 and TRBJ2-7; 9 bases match TRBD1. The CDR3 has 16 amino acids. Germline V CDR1 and CDR2: MNHEY, SMNVEV (reference sequence). Trimming cost V 5 bases and J 2 bases; bases outside gene matches: 10. The CDR3 region is CASSPPHRGPAYEQYF. The CDR3 bases are TGTGCCAGCAGTCCCCCCCACAGGGGGCCGGCCTACGAGCAGTACTTC.

V usage is TRBV10-3 and J usage is TRBJ1-1, with D possibly being TRBD1 (5 bases). The CDR3 spans 13 residues. Germline V gene lookup returns CDR1 ENHRY and CDR2 SYGVKD. V shed 6 bases and J shed 3 bases, with 11 bases lying between them. This CDR3 is CAIRTGQHTEAFF. The CDR3 DNA reads as TGTGCCATCAGGACCGGACAACACACTGAAGCTTTCTTT.

This rearrangement joins TRBV18 to TRBJ1-4, with a tentative D call TRBD1 (5 bases). V lost 3 bases and J 4 bases, leaving 15 bases between the germline ends. The CDR3 has 16 amino acids. Germline lookup yields CDR1 KGHSH and CDR2 LQKENI. CDR3 loop: CASSPRGGSLNEKLFF. CDR3 coding DNA: TGTGCCAGCTCACCCCGGGGGGGGAGCCTTAATGAAAAACTGTTTTTT.

The chain employs TRBV18 and TRBJ2-4; no clear D. Germline V CDR1 and CDR2: KGHSH, LQKENI. V lost 4 bases and J 1 base, leaving 20 bases between the germline ends. The CDR3 is 18 residues long. CDR3 in DNA: TGTGCCAGCTCACTTCTGCCGGGCCCCTCCTCGGCCAAAAACATTCAGTACTTC. This codes for CASSLLPGPSSAKNIQYF.

The genes are TRBV7-9 and TRBJ1-2; D is uncertain. Germline V gene sequence: CDR1 SEHNR, CDR2 FQNEAQ (reference sequence). The CDR3 is 13 residues long. Between the trimmed V and J ends, which lost 1 base and 4 bases, there was a span of 7 bases. In nucleotides, the CDR3 is TGTGCCAGCAGCTTAGATTTCGGCTATGGCTACACCTTC. Translated, it gives CASSLDFGYGYTF.

The V and J genes are TRBV11-3 and TRBJ2-2; D is uncertain. With 1 base removed from V and 5 bases from J, the gap between germline ends came to 11 bases. CDR1 is SGHNT and CDR2 is YENEEA in the germline V gene. The CDR3 is 15 residues long. The DNA of the CDR3 is TGTGCCAGCAGCTTAGGGACCTTCGGGACCGGGGAGCTGTTTTTT. This gives the protein CASSLGTFGTGELFF.

The CDR3 DNA reads as TGTGCCTGGAAAATGCTCCACACCATATATTTT. Translated, it gives CAWKMLHTIYF. This sequence joins TRBV30 and TRBJ1-3; D is uncertain. The CDR3 extends over 11 amino acids. V lost 4 bases and J lost 8, with 9 bases in between. CDR1 GTSNPN and CDR2 SVGIG come from the germline V gene (reference sequence).

This chain connects TRBV6-6 to TRBJ1-5; D is undetermined. V was clipped by 7 bases and J by 4 bases, with 14 bases between them. Germline values: CDR1 MNHNY, CDR2 SVGAGI (reference sequence). This CDR3 region has 14 residues. CDR3 amino acids: CASNLPGGNQPQHF. The CDR3 nucleotides read TGTGCCAGCAACCTCCCGGGTGGGAATCAGCCCCAGCATTTT.

CDR3 sequence (DNA): TGTGCCAGCAGCGGGTGGGGCCGAGGGGGGTATCAGCCCCAGCATTTT. Encoded protein: CASSGWGRGGYQPQHF. This chain connects TRBV5-6 to TRBJ1-5; a possible D gene is TRBD1 (6 bases). In germline, CDR1 is SGHDT, CDR2 YYEEEE. Trimming removed 4 bases at V and 5 bases at J, with 19 bases between. The CDR3 sequence is 16 residues long.

This clone was picked up a small number of times. The J gene is TRBJ2-1, the V gene TRBV9; D uncertain. The V gene lost 0 bases and the J gene lost 4 bases, with 11 bases spanning the gap. Germline V gene data show CDR1 as SGDLS and CDR2 as YYNGEE. There are 15 residues in the CDR3. Written as DNA, the CDR3 is TGTGCCAGCAGCGTAGGGCAAGATCTTTACAATGAGCAGTTCTTC. Translated, it gives CASSVGQDLYNEQFF. Supplemented by reference TRBV9 and TRBJ2-1, the full variable domain reads DSGVTQTPKHLITATGQRVTLRCSPRSGDLSVYWYQQSLDQGLQFLIQYYNGEERAKGNILERFSAQQFPDLHSELNLSSLELGDSALYFCASSVGQDLYNEQFFGPGTRLTVL.

This clone was observed once. The J gene is TRBJ2-1, the V gene TRBV5-1; the match to TRBD2 covers 9 bases. CDR1 SGHRS and CDR2 YFSETQ come from the germline V gene. J was trimmed by 3 bases and V by 4 bases; bases with no gene match: 8. This CDR3 has 16 residues. The DNA for the CDR3 is TGCGCCAGCAGCGCCTCCCCTAGCGGGGTCTACAATGAGCAGTTCTTC. Its translation: CASSASPSGVYNEQFF.

The chain carries TRBV19 and TRBJ2-7; TRBD2 matches at 11 bases. This CDR3 region has 16 residues. Germline V lookup: CDR1 LNHDA, CDR2 SQIVND (reference sequence). V lost 7 bases, J lost 2 bases, and 10 bases stayed unmatched. The CDR3 protein is CASMGKLAGGPYEQYF. CDR3 DNA: TGTGCCAGTATGGGGAAGTTAGCGGGAGGGCCCTACGAGCAGTACTTC.

In this sample, this clone turned up a few times. The chain is built from TRBV7-6 and TRBJ2-7; D might be TRBD1 (6 bases). The CDR3 runs to 14 residues. Germline CDR1 is SGHVS and CDR2 is FNYEAQ. Trimming removed 5 bases at V and 6 bases at J, with 17 bases between. In DNA, the CDR3 is TGTGCCAGCAGCCCAAACAGGGCCCCGGGCGAGCAGTACTTC. As protein: CASSPNRAPGEQYF.

To note about this clone: Other DNA sequences within the sample encode an identical CDR3. The chain recombines TRBV28 with TRBJ2-7; 11 bases fit TRBD2. Trimming took 4 bases from V and 1 from J; bases not matched to a gene: 6. Looked up from germline, CDR1 is MDHEN and CDR2 is SYDVKM. The CDR3 has 16 residues. The chain's CDR3 is CASSSPGTSGSYEQYF. For the CDR3, the DNA is TGTGCCAGCAGTTCACCGGGGACTAGCGGATCCTACGAGCAGTACTTC.

V gene TRBV9 combines with J gene TRBJ2-2; 9 nucleotides line up with TRBD2. CDR1 is SGDLS and CDR2 is YYNGEE in the germline V gene. After removal of 5 bases from V and 5 bases from J, the junction contained 10 bases not matched to a gene. CDR3 size: 16 residues. CDR3 sequence: CASSDEAGGGTGELFF. The CDR3 DNA reads TGTGCCAGCAGTGATGAGGCGGGAGGGGGAACCGGGGAGCTGTTTTTT.